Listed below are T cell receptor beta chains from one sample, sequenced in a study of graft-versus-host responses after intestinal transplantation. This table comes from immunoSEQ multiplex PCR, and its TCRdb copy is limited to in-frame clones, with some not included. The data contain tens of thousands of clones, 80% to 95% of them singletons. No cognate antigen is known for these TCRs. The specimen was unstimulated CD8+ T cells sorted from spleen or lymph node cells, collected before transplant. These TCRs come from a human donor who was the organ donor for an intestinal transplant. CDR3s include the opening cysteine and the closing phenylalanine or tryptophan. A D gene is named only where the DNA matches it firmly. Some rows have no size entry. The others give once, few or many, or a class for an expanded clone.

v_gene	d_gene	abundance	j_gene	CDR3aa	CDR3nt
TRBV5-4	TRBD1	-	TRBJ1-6	CASSTTGGSPLHF	TGTGCCAGCAGCACGACAGGGGGCTCACCCCTCCACTTT
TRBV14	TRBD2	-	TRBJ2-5	CASSQAGLAGEWVRETQYF	TGTGCCAGCAGCCAAGCGGGACTAGCGGGAGAATGGGTCAGGGAGACCCAGTACTTC
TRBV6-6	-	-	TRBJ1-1	CASSYGEVEAFF	TGTGCCAGCAGTTACGGGGAGGTGGAAGCTTTCTTT
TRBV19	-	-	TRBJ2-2	CASSLGGGELFF	TGTGCCAGTAGTCTCGGGGGCGGGGAGCTGTTTTTT
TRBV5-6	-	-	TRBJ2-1	CASSFRDNHNEQFF	TGTGCCAGCAGCTTCCGGGACAACCACAATGAGCAGTTCTTC
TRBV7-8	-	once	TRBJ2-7	CASSIEAGAVIF	TGTGCCAGCAGCATAGAGGCGGGGGCGGTGATATTC
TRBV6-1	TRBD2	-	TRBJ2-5	CASSELAGDKETQYF	TGTGCCAGCAGCGAACTAGCGGGGGATAAAGAGACCCAGTACTTC
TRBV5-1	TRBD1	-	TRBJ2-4	CASSLGDRDGNIQYF	TGCGCCAGCAGCTTGGGGGACAGGGACGGAAACATTCAGTACTTC
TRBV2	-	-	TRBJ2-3	CASSGGVIHNRGGDTQYF	TGTGCCAGCAGTGGTGGTGTGATCCATAATAGAGGCGGAGATACGCAGTATTTT
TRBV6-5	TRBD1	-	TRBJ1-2	CASSYSGPTGGYGYTF	TGTGCCAGCAGTTACTCGGGTCCGACAGGGGGCTATGGCTACACCTTC
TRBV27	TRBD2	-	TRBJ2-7	CASSSGLDYEQYF	TGTGCCAGCAGTTCCGGACTAGACTACGAGCAGTACTTC
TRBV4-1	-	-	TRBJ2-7	CASSQDRAVYEQYF	TGCGCCAGCAGCCAAGATAGAGCTGTTTACGAGCAGTACTTC
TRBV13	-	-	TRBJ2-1	CASSSVASGRNEQFF	TGTGCCAGCAGCAGTGTAGCGTCGGGCCGAAATGAGCAGTTCTTC
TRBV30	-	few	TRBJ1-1	CAWSVGGTEAFF	TGTGCCTGGAGTGTAGGCGGGACTGAAGCTTTCTTT
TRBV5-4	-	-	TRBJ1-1	CASSWGLVNTEAFF	TGTGCCAGCAGCTGGGGACTGGTAAACACTGAAGCTTTCTTT
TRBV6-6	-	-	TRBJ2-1	CASSKDSGPPYDEQFF	TGTGCCAGCAGTAAGGACAGCGGACCTCCCTACGATGAGCAGTTCTTC
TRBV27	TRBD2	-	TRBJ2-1	CASCRLAGSNEQFF	TGTGCCAGTTGCAGGCTAGCGGGAAGCAATGAGCAGTTCTTC
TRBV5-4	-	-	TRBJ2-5	CASSLEAATQYF	TGTGCCAGCAGCTTGGAGGCGGCGACCCAGTACTTC
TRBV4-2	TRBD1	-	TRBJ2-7	CASSQGTGKVSYEQYF	TGTGCCAGCAGCCAAGGGACAGGAAAGGTCTCCTACGAGCAGTACTTC
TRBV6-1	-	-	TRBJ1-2	CASSEVGATYGYTF	TGTGCCAGCAGTGAAGTGGGGGCCACCTATGGCTACACCTTC
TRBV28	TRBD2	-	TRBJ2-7	CASSLTSTSRSEQYF	TGTGCCAGCAGCCTGACTAGCACCTCCCGCAGCGAGCAGTACTTC
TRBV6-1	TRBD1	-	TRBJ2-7	CASSAIWDRDYEQYF	TGTGCCAGCAGTGCGATTTGGGACAGGGACTACGAGCAGTACTTC
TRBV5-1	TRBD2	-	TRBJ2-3	CASSAGLAGAPDTQYF	TGCGCCAGCAGCGCGGGACTAGCGGGAGCCCCAGATACGCAGTATTTT
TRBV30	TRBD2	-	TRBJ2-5	CAWSPGTSGGAGETQYF	TGTGCCTGGAGTCCCGGGACTAGCGGGGGGGCCGGGGAGACCCAGTACTTC
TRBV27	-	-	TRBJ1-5	CASSVPRGPQHF	TGTGCCAGCAGTGTCCCTCGGGGGCCCCAGCATTTT
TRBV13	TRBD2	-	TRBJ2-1	CASSLGLAGDREFF	TGTGCCAGCAGTCTGGGACTAGCGGGAGATCGGGAGTTCTTC
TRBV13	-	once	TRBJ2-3	CASSLRGDTQYF	TGTGCCAGCAGCCTCCGGGGAGATACGCAGTATTTT
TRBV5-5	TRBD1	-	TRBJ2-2	CASTDRGPGELFF	TGTGCCAGCACGGACAGGGGCCCGGGGGAGCTGTTTTTT
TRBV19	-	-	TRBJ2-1	CASGEVEQFF	TGTGCCAGTGGAGAAGTTGAGCAGTTCTTC
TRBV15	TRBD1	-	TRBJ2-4	CATRGAQGNFKNIQYF	TGTGCCACCAGGGGGGCACAGGGGAACTTCAAAAACATTCAGTACTTC
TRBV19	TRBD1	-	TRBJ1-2	CATKPGQGYSGGYTF	TGTGCCACTAAACCTGGACAGGGGTACAGTGGTGGCTACACCTTC
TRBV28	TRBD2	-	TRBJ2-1	CASSPLWGREALGDNEQFF	TGTGCCAGCAGCCCTCTCTGGGGGAGGGAGGCCCTCGGGGACAATGAGCAGTTCTTC
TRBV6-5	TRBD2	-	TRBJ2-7	CASSYGREVGEQYF	TGTGCCAGCAGTTACGGGCGGGAGGTTGGCGAGCAGTACTTC
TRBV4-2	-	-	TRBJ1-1	CASSPYGGSTEAFF	TGTGCCAGCAGCCCCTACGGGGGTTCGACTGAAGCTTTCTTT
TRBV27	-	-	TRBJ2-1	CASSNPRATIAVGEQFF	TGTGCCAGCAGCAACCCGCGGGCTACCATTGCGGTAGGTGAGCAGTTCTTC
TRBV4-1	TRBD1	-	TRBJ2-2	CASSSMDRAWGELFF	TGCGCCAGCAGCTCAATGGACAGGGCGTGGGGGGAGCTGTTTTTT
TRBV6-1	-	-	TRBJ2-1	CASPDLAGAYNEQFF	TGTGCCAGCCCGGACCTCGCGGGGGCGTACAATGAGCAGTTCTTC
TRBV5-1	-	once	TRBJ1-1	CASSFRVDTEAFF	TGCGCCAGCAGCTTCAGGGTGGACACTGAAGCTTTCTTT
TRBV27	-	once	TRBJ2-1	CASSSGTGASGTYNEQFF	TGTGCCAGCAGTTCGGGGACAGGGGCTAGCGGGACATACAATGAGCAGTTCTTC
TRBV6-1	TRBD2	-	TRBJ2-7	CASRMLAGGIYEQYF	TGTGCCAGCAGGATGCTAGCGGGAGGGATCTACGAGCAGTACTTC
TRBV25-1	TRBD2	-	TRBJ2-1	CASSARGTSGGWQFF	TGTGCCAGCAGTGCCCGTGGCACTAGCGGGGGATGGCAGTTCTTC
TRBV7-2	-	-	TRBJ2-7	CASSSSTGPYEQYF	TGTGCCAGCAGCTCCAGTACAGGGCCCTACGAGCAGTACTTC
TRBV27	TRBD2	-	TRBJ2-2	CASSLAGLASSTGELFF	TGTGCCAGCAGTTTAGCCGGACTAGCCTCGTCAACCGGGGAGCTGTTTTTT
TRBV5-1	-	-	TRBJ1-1	CASSPGTQLNTEAFF	TGCGCCAGCAGCCCGGGGACACAGCTTAACACTGAAGCTTTCTTT
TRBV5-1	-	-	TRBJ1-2	CASSLAPGPNYGYTF	TGCGCCAGCAGCTTGGCCCCGGGTCCCAACTATGGCTACACCTTC